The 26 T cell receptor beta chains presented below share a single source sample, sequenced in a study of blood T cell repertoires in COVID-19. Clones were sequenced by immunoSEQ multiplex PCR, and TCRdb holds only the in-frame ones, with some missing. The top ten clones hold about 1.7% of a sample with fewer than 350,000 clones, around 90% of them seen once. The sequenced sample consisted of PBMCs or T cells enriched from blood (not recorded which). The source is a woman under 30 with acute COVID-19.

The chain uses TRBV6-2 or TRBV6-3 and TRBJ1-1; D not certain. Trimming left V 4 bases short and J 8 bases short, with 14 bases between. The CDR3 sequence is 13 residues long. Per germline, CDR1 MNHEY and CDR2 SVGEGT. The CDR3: CASSSPNGIEAFF. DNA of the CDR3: TGTGCCAGCAGTTCCCCCAACGGTATCGAAGCTTTCTTT.

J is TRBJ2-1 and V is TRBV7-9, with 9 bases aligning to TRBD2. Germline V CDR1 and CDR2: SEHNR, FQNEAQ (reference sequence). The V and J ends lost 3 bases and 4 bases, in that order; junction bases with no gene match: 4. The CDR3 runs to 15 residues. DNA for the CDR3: TGTGCCAGCAGCTTGACTAGCGGCCATTACAATGAGCAGTTCTTC. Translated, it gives CASSLTSGHYNEQFF.

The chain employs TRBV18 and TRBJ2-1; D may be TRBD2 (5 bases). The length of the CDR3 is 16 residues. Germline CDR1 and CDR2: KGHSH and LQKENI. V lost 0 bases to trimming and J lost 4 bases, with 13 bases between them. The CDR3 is CASSPPSARGYNEQFF. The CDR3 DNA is TGTGCCAGCTCACCACCGTCAGCCCGGGGTTACAATGAGCAGTTCTTC. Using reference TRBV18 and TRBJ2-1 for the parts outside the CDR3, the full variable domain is NAGVMQNPRHLVRRRGQEARLRCSPMKGHSHVYWYRQLPEEGLKFMVYLQKENIIDESGMPKERFSAEFPKEGPSILRIQQVVRGDSAAYFCASSPPSARGYNEQFFGPGTRLTVL.

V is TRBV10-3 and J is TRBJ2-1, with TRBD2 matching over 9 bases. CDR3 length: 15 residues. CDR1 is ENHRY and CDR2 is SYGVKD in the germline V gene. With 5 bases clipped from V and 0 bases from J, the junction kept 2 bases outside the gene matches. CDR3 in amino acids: CAISNSGSSYNEQFF. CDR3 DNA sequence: TGTGCCATCAGTAATAGCGGGAGCTCCTACAATGAGCAGTTCTTC.

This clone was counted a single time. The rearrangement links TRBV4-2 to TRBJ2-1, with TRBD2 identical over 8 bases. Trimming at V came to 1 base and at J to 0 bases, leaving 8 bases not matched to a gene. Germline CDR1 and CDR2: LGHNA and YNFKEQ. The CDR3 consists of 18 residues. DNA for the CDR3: TGTGCCAGCAGCCAAGGGGCGATAAGCGGGAGCTCCTACAATGAGCAGTTCTTC. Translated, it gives CASSQGAISGSSYNEQFF.

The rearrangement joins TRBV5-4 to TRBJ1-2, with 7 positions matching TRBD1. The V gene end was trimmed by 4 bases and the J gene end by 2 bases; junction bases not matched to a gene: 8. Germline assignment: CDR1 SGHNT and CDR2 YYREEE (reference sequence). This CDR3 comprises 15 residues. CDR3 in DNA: TGTGCCAGCAGCGGAGGGACAGCCGGAAACTATGGCTACACCTTC. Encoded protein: CASSGGTAGNYGYTF.

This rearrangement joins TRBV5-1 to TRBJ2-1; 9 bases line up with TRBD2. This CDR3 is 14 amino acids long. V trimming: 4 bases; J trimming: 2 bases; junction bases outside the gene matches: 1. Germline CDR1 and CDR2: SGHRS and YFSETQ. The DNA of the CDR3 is TGCGCCAGCAGCCTAGCGGGGACCTACAATGAGCAGTTCTTC. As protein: CASSLAGTYNEQFF.

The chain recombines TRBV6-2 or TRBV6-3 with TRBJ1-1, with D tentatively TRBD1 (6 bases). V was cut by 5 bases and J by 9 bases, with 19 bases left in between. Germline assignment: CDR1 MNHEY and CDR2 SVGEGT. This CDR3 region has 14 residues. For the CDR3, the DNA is TGTGCCAGCAGTAAAACAGGGACACAGGTTAAAGCTTTCTTT. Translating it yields CASSKTGTQVKAFF.

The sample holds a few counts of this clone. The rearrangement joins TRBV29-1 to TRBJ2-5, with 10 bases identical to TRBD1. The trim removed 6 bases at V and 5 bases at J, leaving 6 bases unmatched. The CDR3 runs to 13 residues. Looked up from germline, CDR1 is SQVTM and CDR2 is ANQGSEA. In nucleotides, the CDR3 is TGCAGCGTGGGGACAGGGGTAGGGGAGACCCAGTACTTC. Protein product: CSVGTGVGETQYF.

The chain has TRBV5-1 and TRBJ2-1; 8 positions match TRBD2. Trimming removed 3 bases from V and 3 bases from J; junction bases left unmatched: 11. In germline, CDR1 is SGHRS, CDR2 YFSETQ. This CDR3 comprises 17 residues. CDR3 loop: CASSSLPASGGYNEQFF. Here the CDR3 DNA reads TGCGCCAGCAGCTCCCTTCCGGCGAGCGGGGGCTACAATGAGCAGTTCTTC.

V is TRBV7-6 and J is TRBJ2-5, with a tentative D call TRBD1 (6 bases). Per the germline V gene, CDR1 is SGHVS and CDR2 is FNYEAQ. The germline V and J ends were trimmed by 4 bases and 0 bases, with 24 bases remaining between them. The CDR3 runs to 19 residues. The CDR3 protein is CASSSTVRGRREDQETQYF. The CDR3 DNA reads TGTGCCAGCAGCTCAACCGTCAGGGGTAGACGGGAAGACCAAGAGACCCAGTACTTC. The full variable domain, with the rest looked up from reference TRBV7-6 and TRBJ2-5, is GAGVSQSPRYKVTKRGQDVALRCDPISGHVSLYWYRQALGQGPEFLTYFNYEAQQDKSGLPNDRFSAERPEGSISTLTIQRTEQRDSAMYRCASSSTVRGRREDQETQYFGPGTRLLVL.

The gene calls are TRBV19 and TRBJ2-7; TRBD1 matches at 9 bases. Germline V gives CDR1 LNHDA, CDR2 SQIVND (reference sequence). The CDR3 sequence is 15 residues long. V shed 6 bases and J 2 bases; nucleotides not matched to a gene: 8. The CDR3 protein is CASRLGGQGAYEQYF. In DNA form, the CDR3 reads TGTGCCAGTAGACTAGGGGGACAGGGAGCCTACGAGCAGTACTTC. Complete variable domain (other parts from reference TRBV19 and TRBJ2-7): DGGITQSPKYLFRKEGQNVTLSCEQNLNHDAMYWYRQDPGQGLRLIYYSQIVNDFQKGDIAEGYSVSREKKESFPLTVTSAQKNPTAFYLCASRLGGQGAYEQYFGPGTRLTVT.

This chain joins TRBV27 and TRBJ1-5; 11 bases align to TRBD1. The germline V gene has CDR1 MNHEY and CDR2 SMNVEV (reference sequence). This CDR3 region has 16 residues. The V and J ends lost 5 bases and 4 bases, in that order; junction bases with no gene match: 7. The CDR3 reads CASSRRGTGGNQPQHF. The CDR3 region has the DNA TGTGCCAGCAGTCGACGAGGGACAGGGGGAAATCAGCCCCAGCATTTT.

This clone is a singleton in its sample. The CDR3 region has the DNA TGTGCCTGGAGTGTATCGCGGTACGGGACAGGGGATCCGTCCAACTATGGCTACACCTTC. This sequence encodes CAWSVSRYGTGDPSNYGYTF. The chain joins TRBV30 to TRBJ1-2; TRBD1 matches at 10 bases. CDR1 and CDR2 (germline): GTSNPN, SVGIG (reference sequence). After removal of 0 bases from V and 2 bases from J, the junction contained 18 bases not matched to a gene. The CDR3 loop spans 20 amino acids.

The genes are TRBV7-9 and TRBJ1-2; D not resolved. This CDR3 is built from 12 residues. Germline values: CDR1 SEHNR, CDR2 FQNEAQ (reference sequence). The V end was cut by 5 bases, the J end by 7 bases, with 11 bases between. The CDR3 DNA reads TGTGCCAGCAGCCGTGGCCCCAGTGGCTACACCTTC. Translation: CASSRGPSGYTF.

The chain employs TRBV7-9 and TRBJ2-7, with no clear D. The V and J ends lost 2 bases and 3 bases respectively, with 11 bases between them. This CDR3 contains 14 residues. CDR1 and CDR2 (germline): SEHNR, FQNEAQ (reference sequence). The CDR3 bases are TGTGCCAGCAGCTTAAAGACTGATCTCTACGAGCAGTACTTC. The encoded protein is CASSLKTDLYEQYF.

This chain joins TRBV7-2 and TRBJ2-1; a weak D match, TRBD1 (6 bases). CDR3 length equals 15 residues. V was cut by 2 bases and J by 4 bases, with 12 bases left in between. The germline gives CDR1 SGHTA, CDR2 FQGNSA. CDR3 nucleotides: TGTGCCAGCAGCTTACAGGGGACGGGTTACAATGAGCAGTTCTTC. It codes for CASSLQGTGYNEQFF.

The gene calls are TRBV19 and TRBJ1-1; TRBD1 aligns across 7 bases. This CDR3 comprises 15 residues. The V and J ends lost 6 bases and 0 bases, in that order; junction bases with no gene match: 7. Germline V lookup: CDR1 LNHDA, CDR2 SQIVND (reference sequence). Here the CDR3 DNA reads TGTGCCAGTAGCAAGGACAGGCAGGTGAACACTGAAGCTTTCTTT. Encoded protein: CASSKDRQVNTEAFF. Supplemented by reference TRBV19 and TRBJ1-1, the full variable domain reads DGGITQSPKYLFRKEGQNVTLSCEQNLNHDAMYWYRQDPGQGLRLIYYSQIVNDFQKGDIAEGYSVSREKKESFPLTVTSAQKNPTAFYLCASSKDRQVNTEAFFGQGTRLTVV.

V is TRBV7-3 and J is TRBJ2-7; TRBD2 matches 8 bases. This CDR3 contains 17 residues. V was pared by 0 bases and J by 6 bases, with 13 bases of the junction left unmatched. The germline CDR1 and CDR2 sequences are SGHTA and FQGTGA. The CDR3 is CASSLTVAGPPGVEQYF. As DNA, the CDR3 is TGTGCCAGCAGCTTAACCGTAGCGGGGCCGCCGGGGGTCGAGCAGTACTTC.

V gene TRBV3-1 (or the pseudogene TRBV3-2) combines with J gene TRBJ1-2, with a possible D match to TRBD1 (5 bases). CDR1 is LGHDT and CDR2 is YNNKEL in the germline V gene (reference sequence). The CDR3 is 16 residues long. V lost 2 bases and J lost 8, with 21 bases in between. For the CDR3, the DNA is TGTGCCAGCAGCCAACGATCGGGCAGGGCCGTGGGGGGCTACACCTTC. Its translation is CASSQRSGRAVGGYTF.

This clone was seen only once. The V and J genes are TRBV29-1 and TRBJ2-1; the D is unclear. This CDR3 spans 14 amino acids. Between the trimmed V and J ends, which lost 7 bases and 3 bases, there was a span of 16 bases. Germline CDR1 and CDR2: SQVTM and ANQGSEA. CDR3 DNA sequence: TGCAGCGCACTAAGTAGTTCGAGCTACAATGAGCAGTTCTTC. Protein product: CSALSSSSYNEQFF.

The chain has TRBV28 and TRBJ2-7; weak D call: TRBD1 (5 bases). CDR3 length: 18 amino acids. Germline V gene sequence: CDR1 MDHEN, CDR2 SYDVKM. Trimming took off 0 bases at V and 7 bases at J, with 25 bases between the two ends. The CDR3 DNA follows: TGTGCCAGCAGTTTATGGCCAGTCGTAGGAGCAGGGTTGGGGGAGCAGTACTTC. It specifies CASSLWPVVGAGLGEQYF.

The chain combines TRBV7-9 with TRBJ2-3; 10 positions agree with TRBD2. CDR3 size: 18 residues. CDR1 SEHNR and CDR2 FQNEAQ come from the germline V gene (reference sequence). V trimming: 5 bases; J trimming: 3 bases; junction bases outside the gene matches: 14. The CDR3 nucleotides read TGTGCCAGCAGCCCGAGACCACTAGCGGGAAGGAGAACAGATACGCAGTATTTT. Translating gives CASSPRPLAGRRTDTQYF.

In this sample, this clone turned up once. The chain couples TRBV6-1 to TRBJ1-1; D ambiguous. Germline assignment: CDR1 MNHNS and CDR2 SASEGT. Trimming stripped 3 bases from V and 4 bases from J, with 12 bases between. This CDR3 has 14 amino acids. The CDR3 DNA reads TGTGCCAGCAGTGAGAGGCAGCCGATCACTGAAGCTTTCTTT. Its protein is CASSERQPITEAFF.

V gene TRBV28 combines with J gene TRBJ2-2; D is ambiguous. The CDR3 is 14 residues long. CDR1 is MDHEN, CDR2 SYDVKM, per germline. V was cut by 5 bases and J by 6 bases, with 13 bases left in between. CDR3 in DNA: TGTGCCAGCAGTCCGGTGGAGAAGCCCGGGGAGCTGTTTTTT. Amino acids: CASSPVEKPGELFF. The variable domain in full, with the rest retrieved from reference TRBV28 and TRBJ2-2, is DVKVTQSSRYLVKRTGEKVFLECVQDMDHENMFWYRQDPGLGLRLIYFSYDVKMKEKGDIPEGYSVSREKKERFSLILESASTNQTSMYLCASSPVEKPGELFFGEGSRLTVL.

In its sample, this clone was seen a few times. CDR3 coding DNA: TGCGCCAGCAGCGGAACGACAGGGGGCCATCGCTCCTACAATGAGCAGTTCTTC. Translating gives CASSGTTGGHRSYNEQFF. The rearrangement links TRBV4-1 to TRBJ2-1; 10 nucleotides line up with TRBD1. This CDR3 is built from 18 residues. Germline lookup yields CDR1 MGHRA and CDR2 YSYEKL. The trim removed 5 bases at V and 0 bases at J, leaving 10 bases unmatched.